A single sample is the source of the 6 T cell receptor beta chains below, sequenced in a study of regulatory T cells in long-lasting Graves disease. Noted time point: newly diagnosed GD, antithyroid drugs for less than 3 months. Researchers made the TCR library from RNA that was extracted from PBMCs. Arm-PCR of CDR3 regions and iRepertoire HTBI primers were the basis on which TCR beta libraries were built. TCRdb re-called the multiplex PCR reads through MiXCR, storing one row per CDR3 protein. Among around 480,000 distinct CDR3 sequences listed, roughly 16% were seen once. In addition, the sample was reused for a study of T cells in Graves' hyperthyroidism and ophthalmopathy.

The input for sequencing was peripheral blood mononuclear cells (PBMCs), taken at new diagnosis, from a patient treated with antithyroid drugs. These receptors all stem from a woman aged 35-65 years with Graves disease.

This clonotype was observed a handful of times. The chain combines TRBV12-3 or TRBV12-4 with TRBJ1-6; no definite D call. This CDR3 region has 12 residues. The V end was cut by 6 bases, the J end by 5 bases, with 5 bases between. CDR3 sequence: CASSRNNSPLHF. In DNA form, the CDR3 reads TGTGCCAGCAGCCGGAATAATTCACCCCTCCACTTT.

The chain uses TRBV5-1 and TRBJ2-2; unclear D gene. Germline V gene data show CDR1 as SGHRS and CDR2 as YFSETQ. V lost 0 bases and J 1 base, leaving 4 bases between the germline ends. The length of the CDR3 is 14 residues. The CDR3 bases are TGCGCCAGCAGCTTGGAACGGAACACCGGGGAGCTGTTTTTT. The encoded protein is CASSLERNTGELFF.

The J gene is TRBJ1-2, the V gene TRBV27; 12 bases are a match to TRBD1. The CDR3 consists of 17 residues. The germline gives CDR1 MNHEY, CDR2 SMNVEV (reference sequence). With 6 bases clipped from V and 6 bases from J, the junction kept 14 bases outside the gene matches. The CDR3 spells CASSRYPGGQGADGYTF. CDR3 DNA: TGTGCCAGCAGCCGATACCCGGGGGGACAGGGGGCAGATGGCTACACCTTC.

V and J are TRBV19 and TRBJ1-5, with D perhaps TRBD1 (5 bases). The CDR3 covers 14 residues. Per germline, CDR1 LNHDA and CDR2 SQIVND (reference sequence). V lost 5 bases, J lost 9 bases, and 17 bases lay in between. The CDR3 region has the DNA TGTGCCAGTAGTTTTGACAGAGACATTGGGCCCCAGCATTTT. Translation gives CASSFDRDIGPQHF.

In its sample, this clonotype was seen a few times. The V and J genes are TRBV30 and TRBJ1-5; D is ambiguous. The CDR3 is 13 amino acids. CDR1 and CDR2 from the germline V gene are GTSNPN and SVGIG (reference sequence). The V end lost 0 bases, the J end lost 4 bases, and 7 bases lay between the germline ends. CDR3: CAWSVDWNQPQHF. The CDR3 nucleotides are TGTGCCTGGAGTGTAGATTGGAATCAGCCCCAGCATTTT.

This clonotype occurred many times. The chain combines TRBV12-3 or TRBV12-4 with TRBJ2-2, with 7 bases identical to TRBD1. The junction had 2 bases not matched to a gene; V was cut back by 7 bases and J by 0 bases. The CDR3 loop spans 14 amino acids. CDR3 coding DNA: TGTGCCAGCATTGGGACAGCGAACACCGGGGAGCTGTTTTTT. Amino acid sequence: CASIGTANTGELFF.